This T cell receptor (beta chain) was retrieved from a study of shared clonotypes between healthy human individuals. CD45RO-negative CD8 cells positively selected for CCR7 made up the naive population, which excluded terminally differentiated effector memory CD45RA+ cells. The repertoire was sequenced with immunoSEQ multiplex PCR; TCRdb's copy has only in-frame clones and lacks some. The sample includes roughly 2,000,000 clones, approximately 94% seen only once; the top ten take 1% to 1.5%. This CDR3 contains 16 residues. Trimming removed 5 bases from V and 0 bases from J; junction bases left unmatched: 6. Germline CDR1 and CDR2: MDHEN and SYDVKM.

This TCR derives from a man aged 18 to 35 in good health. The rearrangement uses TRBV28 and TRBJ2-1; 8 nucleotides align to TRBD2. The material sequenced was naive CD8+ T cells sorted from blood. DNA for the CDR3: TGTGCCAGCAGTCCCGAGGGACTAGTCTCCTACAATGAGCAGTTCTTC. Its translation: CASSPEGLVSYNEQFF.